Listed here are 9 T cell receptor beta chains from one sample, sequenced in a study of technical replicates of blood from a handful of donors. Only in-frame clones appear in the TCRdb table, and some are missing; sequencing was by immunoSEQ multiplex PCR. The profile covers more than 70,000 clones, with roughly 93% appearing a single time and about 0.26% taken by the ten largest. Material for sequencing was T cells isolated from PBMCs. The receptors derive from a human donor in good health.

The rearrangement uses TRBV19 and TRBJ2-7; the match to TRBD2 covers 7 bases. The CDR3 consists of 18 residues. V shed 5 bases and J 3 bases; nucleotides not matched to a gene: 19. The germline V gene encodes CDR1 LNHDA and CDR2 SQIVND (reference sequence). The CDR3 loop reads CASSLVVASEGGIYEQYF. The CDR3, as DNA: TGTGCCAGTAGTCTGGTCGTAGCCTCCGAGGGAGGGATCTACGAGCAGTACTTC.

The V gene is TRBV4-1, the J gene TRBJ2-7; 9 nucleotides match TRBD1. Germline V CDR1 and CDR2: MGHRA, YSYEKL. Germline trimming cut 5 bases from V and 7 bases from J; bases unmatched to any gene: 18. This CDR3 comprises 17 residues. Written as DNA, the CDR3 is TGCGCCAGCAGCTCGTACCTCCGGACAGGGGAGTTGAGGGAGCAGTACTTC. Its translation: CASSSYLRTGELREQYF.

The CDR3 protein is CASSPRGRSSTDTQYF. The CDR3 DNA is TGTGCCAGCTCACCACGTGGCAGGTCTAGCACAGATACGCAGTATTTT. The chain employs TRBV18 and TRBJ2-3, with no clear D. This CDR3 has 16 amino acids. The V gene lost 1 base and the J gene lost 0 bases, with 11 bases spanning the gap. The germline gives CDR1 KGHSH, CDR2 LQKENI.

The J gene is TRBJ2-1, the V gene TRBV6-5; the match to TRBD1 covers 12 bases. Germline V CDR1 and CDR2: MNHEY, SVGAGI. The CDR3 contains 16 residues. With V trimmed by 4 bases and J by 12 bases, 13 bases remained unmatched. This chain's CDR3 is CASSSAGTGGFLGQFF. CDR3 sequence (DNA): TGTGCCAGCAGTTCCGCTGGGACAGGGGGCTTCCTTGGGCAGTTCTTC.

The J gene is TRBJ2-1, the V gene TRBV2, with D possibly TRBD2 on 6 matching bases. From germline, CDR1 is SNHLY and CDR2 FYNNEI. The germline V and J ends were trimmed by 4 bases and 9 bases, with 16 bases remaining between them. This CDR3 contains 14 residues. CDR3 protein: CASSVTREYVEQFF. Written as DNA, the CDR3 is TGTGCCAGCAGTGTAACCCGGGAGTATGTTGAGCAGTTCTTC.

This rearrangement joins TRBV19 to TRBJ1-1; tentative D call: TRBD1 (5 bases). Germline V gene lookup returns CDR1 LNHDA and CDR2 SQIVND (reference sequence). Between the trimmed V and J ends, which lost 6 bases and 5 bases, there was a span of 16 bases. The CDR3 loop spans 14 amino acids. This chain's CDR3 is CASSPIGGDTEAFF. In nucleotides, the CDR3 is TGTGCCAGTAGCCCCATTGGAGGGGATACTGAAGCTTTCTTT. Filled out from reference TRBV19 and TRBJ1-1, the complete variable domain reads DGGITQSPKYLFRKEGQNVTLSCEQNLNHDAMYWYRQDPGQGLRLIYYSQIVNDFQKGDIAEGYSVSREKKESFPLTVTSAQKNPTAFYLCASSPIGGDTEAFFGQGTRLTVV.

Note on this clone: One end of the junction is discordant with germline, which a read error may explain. The CDR3 DNA sequence: TGTGCTAGCAGCTTAGAAGGATTGCGGGCAGTGACCGCTGAAGCTTTCTTT. This gives the protein CASSLEGLRAVTAEAFF. The rearrangement links TRBV7-7 to TRBJ1-1; no clear D. This CDR3 is built from 17 residues. The germline V gene has CDR1 SSHAT and CDR2 FNYEAQ (reference sequence).

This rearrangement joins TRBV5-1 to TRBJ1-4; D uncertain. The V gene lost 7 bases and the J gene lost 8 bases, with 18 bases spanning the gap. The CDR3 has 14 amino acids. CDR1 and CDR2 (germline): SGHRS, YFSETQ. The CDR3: CASSPPGLYEKLFF. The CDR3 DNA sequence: TGCGCCAGCTCGCCCCCGGGGTTATACGAAAAACTGTTTTTT.

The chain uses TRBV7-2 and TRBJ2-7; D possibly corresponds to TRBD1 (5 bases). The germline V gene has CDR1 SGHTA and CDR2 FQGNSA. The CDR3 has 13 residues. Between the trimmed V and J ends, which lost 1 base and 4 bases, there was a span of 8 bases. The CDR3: CASSLGGPYEQYF. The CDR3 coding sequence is TGTGCCAGCAGCTTAGGGGGCCCGTACGAGCAGTACTTC. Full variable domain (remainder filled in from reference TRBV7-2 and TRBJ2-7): GAGVSQSPSNKVTEKGKDVELRCDPISGHTALYWYRQSLGQGLEFLIYFQGNSAPDKSGLPSDRFSAERTGGSVSTLTIQRTQQEDSAVYLCASSLGGPYEQYFGPGTRLTVT.